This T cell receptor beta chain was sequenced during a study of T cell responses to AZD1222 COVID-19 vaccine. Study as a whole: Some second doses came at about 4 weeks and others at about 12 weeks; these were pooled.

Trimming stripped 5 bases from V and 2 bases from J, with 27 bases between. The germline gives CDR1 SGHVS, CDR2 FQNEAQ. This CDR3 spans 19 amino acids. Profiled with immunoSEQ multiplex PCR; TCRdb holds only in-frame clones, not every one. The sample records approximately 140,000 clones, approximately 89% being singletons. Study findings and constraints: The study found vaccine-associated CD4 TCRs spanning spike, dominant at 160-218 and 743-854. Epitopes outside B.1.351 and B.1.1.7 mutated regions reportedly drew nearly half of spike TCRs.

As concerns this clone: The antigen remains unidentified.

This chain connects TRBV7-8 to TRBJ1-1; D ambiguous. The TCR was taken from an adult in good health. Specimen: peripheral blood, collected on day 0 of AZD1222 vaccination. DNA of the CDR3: TGTGCCAGCAGCCCTCAGCGCTTAGGCTCTTATGAGGAAAACACTGAAGCTTTCTTT. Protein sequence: CASSPQRLGSYEENTEAFF.